The 24 T cell receptor beta chains presented below share a single source sample, sequenced in a study of T cells in Graves' hyperthyroidism and ophthalmopathy. Amplification yielded TCR beta CDR3 regions, with RNA transcripts as the source. A set of HTBI primers served as the primers for a first-round RT-PCR of the TCR CDR3. TCRdb re-derived calls from the multiplex PCR reads in MiXCR, one entry per CDR3 protein. The repertoire holds 600,000 to 750,000 distinct CDR3 sequences, around a sixth seen once, with around 15% in the top ten. Sequencing was done on a sample of blood. The receptors were gathered from a man over 45 with Graves' hyperthyroidism.

This clonotype was observed at least ten times. In DNA, the CDR3 is TGTGCCAGCAGCCCCACCGTGGCCTACTCCTACAATGAGCAGTTCTTC. The encoded protein is CASSPTVAYSYNEQFF. The chain employs TRBV11-3 and TRBJ2-1; D ambiguous. Per germline, CDR1 SGHNT and CDR2 YENEEA. The CDR3 covers 16 residues. V shed 5 bases and J shed 0 bases, with 14 bases lying between them. The complete variable domain, with remaining parts taken from reference TRBV11-3 and TRBJ2-1, reads EAGVVQSPRYKIIEKKQPVAFWCNPISGHNTLYWYLQNLGQGPELLIRYENEEAVDDSQLPKDRFSAERLKGVDSTLKIQPAELGDSAVYLCASSPTVAYSYNEQFFGPGTRLTVL.

This clonotype was detected ten times or more. This chain uses TRBV27 with TRBJ2-1, with TRBD1 as a possible D gene (5 bases). The V and J ends lost 1 base and 6 bases respectively, with 13 bases between them. The germline V gene encodes CDR1 MNHEY and CDR2 SMNVEV (reference sequence). The CDR3 has 15 amino acids. The CDR3 coding sequence is TGTGCCAGCAGTTTATATCAGGGAAAGGTCAATGAGCAGTTCTTC. Translated, it gives CASSLYQGKVNEQFF.

This clonotype was detected only a few times. The chain joins TRBV6-2 or TRBV6-3 to TRBJ2-7; a weak D match, TRBD2 (6 bases). This CDR3 has 15 amino acids. V was pared by 0 bases and J by 6 bases, with 15 bases between. Per germline, CDR1 MNHEY and CDR2 SVGEGT. In DNA form, the CDR3 reads TGTGCCAGCAGTTACTCTCTCGGAGGGAACGGCGAGCAGTACTTC. Translating it yields CASSYSLGGNGEQYF.

The chain couples TRBV18 to TRBJ2-7; tentative D call: TRBD2 (6 bases). The CDR3 is 14 residues long. V gave up 3 bases and J gave up 1 base, with 10 bases separating them. CDR1 and CDR2 (germline): KGHSH, LQKENI. This chain's CDR3 is CASSPDGGSYEQYF. CDR3 DNA sequence: TGTGCCAGCTCACCGGACGGGGGATCCTACGAGCAGTACTTC. The full variable domain, completed using reference TRBV18 and TRBJ2-7, is NAGVMQNPRHLVRRRGQEARLRCSPMKGHSHVYWYRQLPEEGLKFMVYLQKENIIDESGMPKERFSAEFPKEGPSILRIQQVVRGDSAAYFCASSPDGGSYEQYFGPGTRLTVT.

This clonotype was recorded only once. The rearrangement links TRBV7-9 to TRBJ2-1, with D possibly TRBD2 on 5 matching bases. With 3 bases removed from V and 4 bases from J, the gap between germline ends came to 7 bases. This CDR3 is 13 amino acids long. CDR1 and CDR2 (germline): SEHNR, FQNEAQ (reference sequence). The CDR3 region has the DNA TGTGCCAGCAGCTTCGGGGAGTACAATGAGCAGTTCTTC. It translates to CASSFGEYNEQFF.

As for this clonotype: A much larger clone differs from this one at a single base, so this may be a read error. V usage is TRBV5-1 and J usage is TRBJ2-7; no clear D gene. Germline V gene sequence: CDR1 SGHRS, CDR2 YFSETQ. There are 13 residues in the CDR3. For the CDR3, the DNA is TGCGCCAGCAGCTTGGGCAAGGAGTACGGGCAGTACTTC. Protein: CASSLGKEYGQYF.

Concerning this clonotype: This may be a read error, as it is one base from a much larger clone. CDR3 region: CASNGLGIGYF. CDR3 bases: TGTGCCAGCAACGGCCTGGGGATTGGGTACTTC. The V and J genes are TRBV28 and TRBJ2-5, with D unclear. The V gene lost 7 bases and the J gene lost 13 bases, with 16 bases spanning the gap. The CDR3 covers 11 residues. Germline V gene lookup returns CDR1 MDHEN and CDR2 SYDVKM.

This clonotype has at least ten counts. The J gene is TRBJ1-2, the V gene TRBV9, with D uncertain. The CDR3 runs to 13 residues. V was pared by 0 bases and J by 6 bases, with 9 bases between. Germline CDR1 is SGDLS and CDR2 is YYNGEE. DNA of the CDR3: TGTGCCAGCAGCGTAGATAGGAAGGATGGCTACACCTTC. Encoded protein: CASSVDRKDGYTF. Full variable domain (remainder filled in from reference TRBV9 and TRBJ1-2): DSGVTQTPKHLITATGQRVTLRCSPRSGDLSVYWYQQSLDQGLQFLIQYYNGEERAKGNILERFSAQQFPDLHSELNLSSLELGDSALYFCASSVDRKDGYTFGSGTRLTVV.

This clonotype came up many times. The chain recombines TRBV15 with TRBJ2-7, with TRBD1 matching 12 bases. The CDR3 contains 16 residues. After removal of 0 bases from V and 3 bases from J, the junction contained 3 bases not matched to a gene. Germline loops: CDR1 LNHNV, CDR2 YYDKDF (reference sequence). CDR3 bases: TGTGCCACCAGCAGAGATGGGACAGGGGGCTACTACGAGCAGTACTTC. It translates to CATSRDGTGGYYEQYF.

This clonotype was seen only a few times. The chain carries TRBV6-2 or TRBV6-3 and TRBJ2-7; D is tentatively TRBD1 or TRBD2 (5 bases each). Germline CDR1 reads MNHEY; CDR2 reads SVGEGT. CDR3 size: 14 residues. V was shortened by 6 bases and J by 1 base, with 13 bases between the two germline ends. This chain's CDR3 is CASSFEGYSYEQYF. As DNA, the CDR3 is TGTGCCAGCAGCTTTGAGGGGTATTCCTACGAGCAGTACTTC.

This clonotype was recorded many times. The chain uses TRBV27 and TRBJ2-6; D perhaps matches TRBD1 (6 bases). Germline V gives CDR1 MNHEY, CDR2 SMNVEV (reference sequence). The length of the CDR3 is 16 residues. V dropped 5 bases and J dropped 4 bases, with 15 bases sitting between them. DNA for the CDR3: TGTGCCAGCAGTACGGGACAAGGCAGGGGGGCCAACGTCCTGACTTTC. Residues: CASSTGQGRGANVLTF.

The rearrangement links TRBV11-2 to TRBJ2-5; 12 bases are a match to TRBD2. The CDR3 runs to 15 residues. In germline, CDR1 is SGHAT, CDR2 FQNNGV. V dropped 10 bases and J dropped 4; count of bases not matched to a gene: 10. CDR3 nucleotide sequence: TGTGCCACTAACCCTAGCGGGAGGGCCTTAGAGACCCAGTACTTC. The encoded protein is CATNPSGRALETQYF.

There are many counts of this clonotype. A much more abundant neighbour one base away suggests this may be a read error. This sequence joins TRBV28 and TRBJ2-1; 7 bases align to TRBD2. CDR1 is MDHEN and CDR2 is SYDVKM in the germline V gene. After removal of 6 bases from V and 0 bases from J, the junction contained 11 bases not matched to a gene. The CDR3 is made up of 17 amino acids. The CDR3 DNA sequence: TGTGCCAGCAGACCTACGACTAGCAGTAGCTCCTACAATGAGCAGTTCTTC. The encoded protein is CASRPTTSSSSYNEQFF.

This clonotype was found a few times. In nucleotides, the CDR3 is TGTGCCAGCAGTTCATACGGGAACACTGAAGCTTTCTTT. The encoded protein is CASSSYGNTEAFF. V is TRBV7-2 and J is TRBJ1-1; D is undetermined. Per the germline V gene, CDR1 is SGHTA and CDR2 is FQGNSA. V gave up 6 bases and J gave up 1 base, with 9 bases separating them. CDR3 length: 13 residues.

In DNA form, the CDR3 reads TGTGCCAGCAGTGGGTTTCAGGGTACGGGAGGCTACAATGAGCAGTTCTTC. It encodes CASSGFQGTGGYNEQFF. V gene TRBV6-1 combines with J gene TRBJ2-1; 7 bases align to TRBD2. CDR1 is MNHNS, CDR2 SASEGT, per germline. This CDR3 region has 17 residues. The trim removed 4 bases at V and 3 bases at J, leaving 12 bases unmatched.

The genes are TRBV6-1 and TRBJ1-1; no definite D call. Germline-derived CDR1 and CDR2 are MNHNS and SASEGT. The length of the CDR3 is 13 residues. Trimming took off 4 bases at V and 5 bases at J, with 11 bases between the two ends. CDR3 sequence reads: CASSGQTQTEAFF. The CDR3 nucleotides are TGTGCCAGCAGTGGCCAGACACAGACTGAAGCTTTCTTT.

The rearrangement uses TRBV6-1 and TRBJ1-2; maybe TRBD1 (6 bases). Looked up from germline, CDR1 is MNHNS and CDR2 is SASEGT. Trimming left V 5 bases short and J 7 bases short, with 8 bases between. This CDR3 comprises 11 residues. In DNA, the CDR3 is TGTGCCAGCAGTCGGGGGGCTGGCTACACCTTC. It specifies CASSRGAGYTF.

This clonotype was seen a handful of times. The V call is TRBV18, the J call TRBJ2-7; the D gene could be TRBD1 or TRBD2 (6 bases each). The CDR3 runs to 14 residues. The ends were cut back, 6 bases at V and 1 base at J, with 13 bases in the middle. Germline CDR1 and CDR2: KGHSH and LQKENI. The CDR3 is CASSPGADSYEQYF. CDR3 sequence (DNA): TGTGCCAGCTCTCCGGGGGCGGATTCCTACGAGCAGTACTTC.

The V and J genes are TRBV20-1 and TRBJ2-7; possibly TRBD1 or TRBD2 for D (5 bases each). CDR3 length: 14 amino acids. V dropped 5 bases and J dropped 2 bases, with 16 bases sitting between them. The germline V gene has CDR1 DFQATT and CDR2 SNEGSKA (reference sequence). The CDR3 DNA follows: TGCAGTGCTCCGGGACGTCTGAACCCCTACGAGCAGTACTTC. Translated, it gives CSAPGRLNPYEQYF.

The rearrangement links TRBV29-1 to TRBJ1-5; tentatively, D is TRBD1 (6 bases). This CDR3 has 14 amino acids. The V and J ends lost 4 bases and 0 bases respectively, with 10 bases between them. The germline V gene has CDR1 SQVTM and CDR2 ANQGSEA. CDR3 sequence reads: CSVVGGPSNQPQHF. The CDR3, as DNA: TGCAGCGTTGTAGGGGGACCTAGCAATCAGCCCCAGCATTTT.

The CDR3 is CATSDHLDRETDTQYF. For the CDR3, the DNA is TGTGCCACCAGTGACCATCTGGACAGGGAAACAGATACGCAGTATTTT. This chain connects TRBV24-1 to TRBJ2-3, with 8 positions matching TRBD1. The V gene end was trimmed by 4 bases and the J gene end by 3 bases; junction bases not matched to a gene: 8. The CDR3 is 16 amino acids. Germline values: CDR1 KGHDR, CDR2 SFDVKD.

The chain joins TRBV19 to TRBJ2-4, with 10 positions matching TRBD2. Trimming cost V 2 bases and J 0 bases; bases outside gene matches: 4. Germline V gene sequence: CDR1 LNHDA, CDR2 SQIVND (reference sequence). This CDR3 is 17 amino acids long. CDR3 coding DNA: TGTGCCAGTAGTATACAGCGGGAGGGTATAGCCAAAAACATTCAGTACTTC. This translates into CASSIQREGIAKNIQYF.

In this sample, this clonotype turned up many times. The chain is built from TRBV15 and TRBJ2-5, with TRBD2 identical over 7 bases. This CDR3 comprises 16 residues. Trimming cost V 6 bases and J 4 bases; bases outside gene matches: 14. From germline, CDR1 is LNHNV and CDR2 YYDKDF (reference sequence). Here the CDR3 reads CATRSGVGGRGETQYF. In DNA, the CDR3 is TGTGCCACCAGGAGCGGGGTCGGCGGGAGAGGAGAGACCCAGTACTTC.

This clonotype has a count of ten or more. The chain links TRBV6-1 to TRBJ1-5; no reliable D call. The germline CDR1 and CDR2 sequences are MNHNS and SASEGT. This CDR3 is built from 13 residues. Trimming cost V 3 bases and J 1 base, with 4 bases left between them. DNA of the CDR3: TGTGCCAGCAGTGAGACAAGCAATCAGCCCCAGCATTTT. Translated: CASSETSNQPQHF.